A selection of T cell receptor beta chains follows, all from one sample in a study of cytomegalovirus exposure and HLA in healthy donors. Clones were sequenced by immunoSEQ multiplex PCR, and TCRdb holds only the in-frame ones, with some missing. The sample has fewer than 95,000 clones, roughly 60% seen once; the top ten hold 20% to 25%. The specimen was PBMCs. These TCRs come from a woman aged 45-59 years in good health and CMV-seropositive. Each CDR3 is given with its conserved first and last residue. Fields, in order: D gene, V gene, J gene, clone size, CDR3 DNA, CDR3 protein. The D gene is left open where the match is weak. For some rows the clone size is stated as once, few or many, or as a class when expanded; others skip it.

>TRBD1|TRBV28|TRBJ2-7|-
TGTGCCAGCAGTTTGCCCGGACAGGGAGGTGGCTACGAGCAGTACTTC
CASSLPGQGGGYEQYF
>TRBD1|TRBV2|TRBJ1-5|-
TGTGCCAGTCGACAGGGAATAAATCAGCCCCAGCATTTT
CASRQGINQPQHF
>-|TRBV19|TRBJ1-1|-
TGTGCCAGTAGACTGGGGGGCACTGAAGCTTTCTTT
CASRLGGTEAFF
>TRBD2|TRBV7-3|TRBJ2-5|-
TGTGCCAGCAGCGTAGCGGGTCCGGGGGGCCAGTACTTC
CASSVAGPGGQYF
>TRBD1|TRBV5-4|TRBJ2-2|many
TGTGCCAGCAGCTTCACAGGGGGCGTCGGGGAGCTGTTTTTT
CASSFTGGVGELFF
>-|TRBV5-6|TRBJ1-1|medium-sized
TGTGCCAGCAGCTTGAGGCAGGGGTGGCAAGCTTTCTTT
CASSLRQGWQAFF
>-|TRBV7-9|TRBJ1-1|-
TGTGCCAGCAGCTCCGGAATAGGAGGTCGGGGAATGAACACTGAAGCTTTCTTT
CASSSGIGGRGMNTEAFF
>TRBD1|TRBV28|TRBJ1-6|-
TGTGCCAGCAGTTTCCCCGGACAGGGGCAAGTATTAAGTTCACCCCTCCACTTT
CASSFPGQGQVLSSPLHF
>-|TRBV7-2|TRBJ1-3|few
TGTGCCAGCAGCTACAAGAACTCGCAGGACTTCTCTGGAAACACCATATATTTT
CASSYKNSQDFSGNTIYF
>-|TRBV11-1|TRBJ2-7|-
TGTGCCAGCAGCTCCGGGATGACCTACGAGCAGTACTTC
CASSSGMTYEQYF
>-|TRBV5-1|TRBJ1-2|-
TGCGCCAGCAGCTTAGAAAGGGGTGACTATGGCTACACCTTC
CASSLERGDYGYTF